This T cell receptor (beta chain) was sequenced during a study of molecular identifiers for immune sequencing clone quantification. General study points: In a background of around 1 million naive cells, spiked Jurkat TCR RNA from one cell was reportedly detectable. Molecules of identical TCR sharing a barcode could underestimate highly expanded clone sizes.

The CDR3 contains 15 residues. J lost 10 bases, V lost 1 base, and 5 bases had no gene match. This clonotype was found a few times. Its antigen is still unknown. The sorting of naive CD8 T cells used the CD8+CD4-CCR7+CD45RA+ phenotype. The authors built bulk TCR libraries by previously described methods with listed TCR primers. TCRdb reprocessed the PCR reads via MiXCR and lists one record per CDR3 protein. This table holds 400,000 to 600,000 distinct CDR3 sequences, about a quarter found once. The gene calls are TRBV12-3 or TRBV12-4 and TRBJ2-1, with 12 bases lining up with TRBD2. The receptor was isolated from a human donor in good health. Some libraries in this study had Jurkat cell RNA spiked in. Source material: naive CD8+ T cells from blood, with Jurkat cell RNA spiked in. The subset was: FACS-sorted CD8+CD4-CCR7+CD45RA+ naive T cells. CDR3 DNA: TGTGCCAGCAGTTTAGGGACTAGCGGGGCCGGAGAGCAGTTCTTC. Residues: CASSLGTSGAGEQFF.